Shown below are 3 T cell receptor beta chains from a single sample sequenced in a study of T cells in tuberculosis. Sample time point: new active TB diagnosis, blood taken before or within 7 days of starting treatment. Some clones are missing from TCRdb's copy, which holds only in-frame ones; the method was immunoSEQ multiplex PCR. This sample has tens of thousands of clones, with about 90% found just once. Sequenced here: PBMCs, sampled at tuberculosis diagnosis. These receptors were collected from an adult with tuberculosis. Some clones in this sample may be carry-over from other donors' samples.

The chain links TRBV11-1 to TRBJ2-7, with 9 bases that match TRBD1. The V gene end was trimmed by 0 bases and the J gene end by 0 bases; junction bases not matched to a gene: 6. Germline V CDR1 and CDR2: SGHAT, FQDESV (reference sequence). The CDR3 runs to 17 residues. This CDR3 is CASSLARDRVASYEQYF. DNA for the CDR3: TGTGCCAGCAGCTTAGCCCGGGACAGGGTGGCCTCCTACGAGCAGTACTTC.

In its sample, this clone was seen once. V usage is TRBV6-5 and J usage is TRBJ1-1; possibly TRBD1 for D (6 bases). V lost 6 bases and J 5 bases, leaving 13 bases between the germline ends. Germline V gives CDR1 MNHEY, CDR2 SVGAGI. The CDR3 is 13 residues long. This CDR3 is CASSRTRGTEAFF. Written as DNA, the CDR3 is TGTGCCAGCAGCCGCACTAGGGGGACTGAAGCTTTCTTT.

This chain connects TRBV10-2 to TRBJ1-6; weak D call: TRBD1 (6 bases). CDR3 length equals 14 residues. Trimming left V 6 bases short and J 10 bases short, with 16 bases between. Germline assignment: CDR1 WSHSY and CDR2 SAAADI. CDR3: CASSTQGPESPLHF. The DNA for the CDR3 is TGCGCCAGCAGCACACAGGGTCCTGAGTCACCCCTCCACTTT.